This T cell receptor beta chain was identified in a study of regulatory T cells in long-lasting Graves disease. Arm-PCR of CDR3 regions and iRepertoire HTBI primers were used to build TCR beta libraries. TCRdb independently ran MiXCR on the multiplex PCR reads; one entry per CDR3 protein. This sample has hundreds of thousands of distinct CDR3 sequences; 15% to 20% occur once, and the top ten carry about 12%. The CDR3 runs to 15 residues. CDR1 is LGHDT, CDR2 YNNKEL, per germline (reference sequence). V was clipped by 5 bases and J by 4 bases; unmatched bases: 9. This sample's time point: newly diagnosed GD, antithyroid drugs for less than 3 months. Scientists built the TCR library using RNA that was extracted from PBMCs. The same data also contributed to another study, on T cells in Graves' hyperthyroidism and ophthalmopathy. From that second work: Exclusion of patients followed from uncontrolled infection, other autoimmune disease, pregnancy or lactation. A model of 13 V-J pairs discriminated ophthalmopathy from stable hyperthyroidism.

Specimen: peripheral blood mononuclear cells (PBMCs), collected at new diagnosis, from a patient treated with antithyroid drugs. This TCR was recovered from a man between 18 and 29 years old with Graves disease. This rearrangement joins TRBV3-1 to TRBJ2-5, with 8 bases fitting TRBD1. The chain's CDR3 is CASSSTRTGSETQYF. CDR3 nucleotide sequence: TGTGCCAGCAGCTCCACGCGGACAGGGTCAGAGACCCAGTACTTC.